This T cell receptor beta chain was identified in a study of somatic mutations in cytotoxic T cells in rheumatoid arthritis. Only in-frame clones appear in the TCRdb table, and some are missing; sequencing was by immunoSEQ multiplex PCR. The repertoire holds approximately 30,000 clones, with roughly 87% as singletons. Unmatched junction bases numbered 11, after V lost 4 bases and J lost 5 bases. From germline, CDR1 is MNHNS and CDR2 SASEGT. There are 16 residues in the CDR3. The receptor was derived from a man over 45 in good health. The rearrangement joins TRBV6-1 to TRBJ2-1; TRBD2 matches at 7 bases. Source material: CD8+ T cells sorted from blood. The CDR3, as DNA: TGTGCCAGCAGTGTACAGTCGGGCGGGGGTAACAATGAGCAGTTCTTC. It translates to CASSVQSGGGNNEQFF.